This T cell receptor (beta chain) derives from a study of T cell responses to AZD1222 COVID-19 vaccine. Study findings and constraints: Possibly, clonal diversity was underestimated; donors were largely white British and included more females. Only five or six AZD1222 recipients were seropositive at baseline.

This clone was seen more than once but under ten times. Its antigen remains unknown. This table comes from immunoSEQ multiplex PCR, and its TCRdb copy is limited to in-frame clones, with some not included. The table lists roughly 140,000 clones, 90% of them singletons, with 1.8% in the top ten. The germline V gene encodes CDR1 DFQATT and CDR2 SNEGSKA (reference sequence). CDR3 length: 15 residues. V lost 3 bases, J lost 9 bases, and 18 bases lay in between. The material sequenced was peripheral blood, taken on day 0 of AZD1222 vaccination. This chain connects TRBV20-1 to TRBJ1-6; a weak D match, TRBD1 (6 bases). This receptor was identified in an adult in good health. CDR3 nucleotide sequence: TGCAGTGCTAGTTTTCACGGCAGGGGAAGTTCACCCCTCCACTTT. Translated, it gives CSASFHGRGSSPLHF.